This section outlines one T cell receptor (beta chain) sequence together with its context. Its antigen remains undetermined. No base qualities exist here, and no much larger clone lies one base off it. Each clonotype received, on average, 10x coverage in deep resolution sequencing performed on a MiSeq, where the target depth lay between 1 in 1 million and 1 in 200,000 T cells. The immunoSEQ hsTCRB Kit was used to generate the TCR beta libraries. In the authors' own workflow: ImmunoSEQ Data Assistant and ImmunoSEQ Analyzer were used for data analysis, and V, D and J genes were assigned according to IMGT definitions. Clonality, with values ranging from 0 to 1, was calculated as one minus the normalized Shannon entropy of productive rearrangement frequencies. Public clonotype analysis was restricted to overrepresented clonotypes comprising at least 0.05% of each patient's repertoire. About twelve repertoires from age-matched healthy donors, obtained from immuneACCESS, served as clonality controls. The immuneACCESS repertoire file appears here via TCRdb, limited to in-frame rearrangements. These files lack a portion of the clones; in checked studies, under half of the deficit traces to unresolved V genes, and the cause of the others is not known. The V and J calls and clone size were taken over from that table, and D and trimming were inferred from the DNA. Counted in this sample were 160,000 or so clones; 70% to 90% of them appeared once. The ten largest account for about 2.9% of the sample.

These data originate in a study of cytotoxic CD8 clonotypes in ibrutinib-treated CLL (dated by TCRdb to the early 2020s). With respect to the entire study: The cohort had 11 to 12 relapsed/refractory and more than 14 treatment-naive patients; some 17 were IGHV unmutated. Responses were partial in some 24 patients and complete in 2; after median roughly 69 months follow-up, about 14 stayed in remission and about twelve progressed. Longitudinal samples were obtainable from about 30% of the roughly 90 participants in the trial. Patients were still on ibrutinib when every remission and progressive disease sample was collected. Cryopreserved peripheral blood mononuclear cells were obtained before treatment, at response, and at either sustained remission or disease progression. Response samples were obtained after a median of approximately twelve months of treatment, with a range of roughly 6 to 36 months. An average of 255,043 productive templates and some 100,000 productive rearrangements was obtained per sample.

Taken from cysteine to phenylalanine, the CDR3 has 13 residues. The DNA shown is the 39-base CDR3, in frame from base 1. Taken from the germline V gene, the CDR1 and CDR2 loops are WSHSY and SAAADI. V gives up 7 bases and J gives up 0 bases, and the segment between their germline ends measures 8 bases. The time point label, as the study defines it: progressive disease on ibrutinib. Approximately 2 micrograms of genomic DNA were extracted from cryopreserved PBMCs for TCR beta library preparation. Longitudinal blood samples from CLL patients receiving ibrutinib monotherapy were subjected to high-throughput TCR beta sequencing. The patients were enrolled in a single-center, open-label phase 2 trial of ibrutinib monotherapy. Broad study findings and their caveats: Sampling times were not matched between patients in sustained remission and patients whose disease was progressing, and lymph node repertoires were not examined. At ibrutinib response clonality went up, during sustained remission it held steady, and at progression it dropped back toward baseline. Public clonotypes were rare and either contracted or stayed stable during treatment, and the rise in clonality at ibrutinib response reflected the expansion of private clonotypes. Baseline clonality was found to be higher than that of age-matched healthy donors and was strongly correlated with circulating CD8+ T-cell counts.

This specimen was PBMCs, taken at disease progression, from a patient treated with ibrutinib. The rearranged chain carries TRBV10-2 and TRBJ2-3, with the D gene not clear enough to name. The receptor's source is a human donor with chronic lymphocytic leukemia. DNA sequence: TGCGCCAGCAAGCCTTCTAGCACAGATACGCAGTATTTT. Translated, this gives CASKPSSTDTQYF.